Detailed here is one T cell receptor beta chain. Its antigen is not identified. This entry comes from a study of a mutant IDH1 vaccine in newly diagnosed glioma. Across the whole study: The patients were given eight vaccinations, one each in weeks 1, 3, 5, 7, 11, 15, 19 and 23. The study started vaccination 4-6 weeks after radiotherapy alone, or with temozolomide cycles. The therapy given earlier, which was standard therapy, consisted of radiotherapy, temozolomide, or both, and most of the patients received both.

Whole-study findings and limits: Of the patients, 80% to 95% had vaccine-induced immune responses.

Regarding time point: week 5, during vaccination. Every vaccination contained 300 ug of the mutant IDH1 20-mer peptide and was paired with topical imiquimod. The assay was immunoSEQ multiplex PCR, and TCRdb's table has in-frame clones only and misses some. The sample lists 45,000 to 60,000 clones, 78% seen once, with about 5.2% in the top ten. Between the trimmed V and J ends, which lost 3 bases and 2 bases, there was a span of 10 bases. Germline-derived CDR1 and CDR2 are KGHSH and LQKENI. This CDR3 spans 14 amino acids. This sample comprised PBMCs, obtained from a glioma patient whose treatment included an IDH1 peptide vaccine. This sequence originates from a man over 45 with glioma. This rearrangement joins TRBV18 to TRBJ1-1, with D possibly TRBD1 on 5 matching bases. Here the CDR3 DNA reads TGTGCCAGCTCACCCTTCGGGGCAAACACTGAAGCTTTCTTT. This encodes CASSPFGANTEAFF.